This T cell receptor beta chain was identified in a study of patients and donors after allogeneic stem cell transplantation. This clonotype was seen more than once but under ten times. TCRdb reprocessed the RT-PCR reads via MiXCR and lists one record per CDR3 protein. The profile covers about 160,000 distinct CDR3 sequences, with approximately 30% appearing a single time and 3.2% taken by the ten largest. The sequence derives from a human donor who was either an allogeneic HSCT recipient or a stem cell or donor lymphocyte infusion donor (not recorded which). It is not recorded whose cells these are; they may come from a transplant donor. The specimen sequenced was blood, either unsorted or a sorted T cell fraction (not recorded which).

The CDR3 protein is CASSFRGPGTQYF. CDR3 DNA sequence: TGTGCCAGCAGTTTCCGGGGCCCGGGGACCCAGTACTTC. V is TRBV12-3 or TRBV12-4 and J is TRBJ2-5; D possibly uses TRBD1 or TRBD2 (5 bases each). The CDR3 has 13 amino acids. Trimming took 3 bases from V and 7 from J, leaving 12 bases between them.